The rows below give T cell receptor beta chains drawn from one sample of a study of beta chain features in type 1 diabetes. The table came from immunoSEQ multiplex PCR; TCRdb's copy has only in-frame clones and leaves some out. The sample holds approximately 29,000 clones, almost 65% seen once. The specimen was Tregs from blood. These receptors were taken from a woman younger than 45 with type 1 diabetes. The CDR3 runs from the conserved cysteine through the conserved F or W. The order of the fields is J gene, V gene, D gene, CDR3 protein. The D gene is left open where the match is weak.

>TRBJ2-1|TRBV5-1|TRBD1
CASRMIETGGNEQFF
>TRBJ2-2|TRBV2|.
CASQGFTGELFF
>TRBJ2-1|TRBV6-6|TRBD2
CASIAGETEQFF
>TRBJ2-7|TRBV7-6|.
CASSFNWGDEQYF
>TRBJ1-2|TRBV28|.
CASQTPGGGNGYTF
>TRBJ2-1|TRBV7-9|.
CASSSIAGKGYNEQFF
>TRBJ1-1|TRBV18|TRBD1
CASSPIQGAAEAFF
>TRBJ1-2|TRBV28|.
CASCRQANYGYTF
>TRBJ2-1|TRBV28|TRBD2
CASSRYPTSGTDEQFF
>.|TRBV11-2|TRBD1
CASSFLGGPYYEQYF
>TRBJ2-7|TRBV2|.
CASTLEQPKGYEQYF
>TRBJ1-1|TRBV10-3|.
CAIDGGWNTEAFF
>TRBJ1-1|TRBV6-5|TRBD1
CASSYGQVNTEAFF
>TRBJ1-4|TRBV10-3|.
CATASTGQGNEKLFF
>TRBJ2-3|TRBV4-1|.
CASSLLTSTDTQYF
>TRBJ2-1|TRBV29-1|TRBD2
CSVGLAYNEQFF
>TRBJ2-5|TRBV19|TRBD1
CASSTGQGEETQYF
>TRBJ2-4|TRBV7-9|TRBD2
CASSRLAGEDIQYF
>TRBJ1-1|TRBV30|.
CAWSVTEGTEAFF
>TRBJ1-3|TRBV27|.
CASSPRDNSGNTIYF
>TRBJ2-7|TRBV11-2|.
CASSLSPYLSYEQYF
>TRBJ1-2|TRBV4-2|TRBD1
CASSQGGQGAANYGYTF
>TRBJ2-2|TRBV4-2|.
CASSQDPGAGELFF
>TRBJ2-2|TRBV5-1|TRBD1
CASYRDSTGELFF
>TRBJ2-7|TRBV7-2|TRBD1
CASTPGQGFYEQYF
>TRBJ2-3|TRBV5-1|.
CASQARNTDTQYF
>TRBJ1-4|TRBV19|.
CASSSGKLFF
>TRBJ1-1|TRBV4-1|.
CASSKQGGIDTEAFF
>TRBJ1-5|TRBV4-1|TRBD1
CASSQDIWTGANQPQHF
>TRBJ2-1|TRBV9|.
CASSVGQVGYNEQFF